One TCR beta chain is described in this entry. Its antigen is not identified. PCR primers comprised 60 Vbeta and 13 Jbeta primers. Here immunoSEQ multiplex PCR was the method, and the copy in TCRdb shows in-frame clones only, minus some. The table records about 130,000 clones, over 80% of them present only once. These data come from a study of cytomegalovirus exposure and HLA in healthy donors. The study's findings and limits: With later analysis, a missense DCLRE1C variant became linked to TCR beta V- and J-gene trimming.

Germline V gene lookup returns CDR1 SNHLY and CDR2 FYNNEI. The CDR3 totals 14 residues. The ends were cut back, 3 bases at V and 0 bases at J, with 9 bases in the middle. The chain has TRBV2 and TRBJ2-7; D is ambiguous. The clonotype originates from a boy between 10 and 17 years old in good health and CMV-seronegative. The material sequenced was PBMCs. The CDR3 DNA follows: TGTGCCAGCAGTGACATCGGTGACTCCTACGAGCAGTACTTC. Amino acid sequence: CASSDIGDSYEQYF.